This entry concerns a single TCR beta chain. Its target antigen remains unknown. No clone much larger than this one lies a single base away; base qualities are absent. Each collaborating institution followed its own protocols to collect whole blood in K2EDTA tubes. For TCRbeta analysis, collaborator samples were shipped as frozen whole blood, as isolated PBMCs, or as DNA extracted from either sample type. This sample is drawn from a study of blood T cell repertoires in COVID-19 (dated by TCRdb to the early 2020s). Turning to the overall study: Samples from collaborators originated in the United States, Italy and Spain and spanned both the acute and convalescent phases of COVID-19. HLA class I and class II types, where available, came from metadata supplied by the sample provider rather than from assay-based typing. A de-identified subject ID, COVID-19 status, age in years and sex were almost always included in the sample metadata. A freely available public database, intended as a resource for researchers studying the immune response to SARS-CoV-2, is where the repertoires were released. The samples were drawn from two sources: the first 160 participants of the ongoing ImmuneRACE study, and 950 to 1,500 subjects contributed by 6 global collaborators. The dataset comprised deeply sampled blood TCRbeta repertoires from subjects exposed to, actively infected with, or recovered from COVID-19. The prospective study material was composed of cDNA or gDNA derived from T cells, B-cell-depleted T cells, or PBMCs. Overall results and qualifications from the work: Clinical and demographic metadata were provided uncurated, with the amount varying by source and participant.

The immunoSEQ Assay, a bias-controlled multiplex PCR, was used to amplify TCRbeta CDR3 regions from genomic DNA. Under the source paper's analysis protocol: Within the assay, amplification of reference gene primers was used to estimate how many nucleated cells each sample contained. Sequence reads were collapsed and filtered to measure the absolute abundance of every unique TCRbeta CDR3 rearrangement. Productive Simpson clonality was computed per sample as the square root of Simpson's diversity index over productive rearrangements. TCRdb mirrors the immuneACCESS table, restricted to in-frame sequences. Some clones are absent from its copies; in checked studies, under half trace to an unresolved V gene, and the reason for the others is unknown. V and J calls plus clone size are reproduced from that table; the DNA served to infer D and trimming. For this sample the table gives roughly 53,000 clones, of which roughly 84% were detected only once. The ten largest clones take up over 12% of the sample.

Ends trimmed: V by 0 bases, J by 7 bases; bases unmatched to a gene: 6. From its cysteine to its phenylalanine, the CDR3 spans 15 amino acids. Of the read, only the CDR3 DNA is kept; its 45 bases are in frame from base 1. CDR1 and CDR2, looked up from the germline V gene, are KGHSH and LQKENI. This TCR came from a human donor in a cohort sampled during active COVID-19. This receptor chain uses TRBV18 and TRBJ1-2, with 9 bases matching TRBD1. The source material was peripheral blood. The CDR3 reads CASSPPTGGAGGYTF. Here is the DNA: TGTGCCAGCTCACCACCCACAGGGGGCGCGGGTGGCTACACCTTC.